This T cell receptor beta chain was captured by sequencing in a study of cytomegalovirus exposure and HLA in healthy donors. The germline gives CDR1 SGHTA, CDR2 FQGNSA. The V and J ends lost 3 bases and 3 bases respectively, with 8 bases between them. The CDR3 contains 14 residues. PCR used 60 Vbeta primers and 13 Jbeta primers. Generated by immunoSEQ multiplex PCR, the TCRdb table keeps only in-frame clones and is missing some. Of 130,000 to 150,000 clones listed, about 82% are singletons. Turning to this clone: As yet, its antigen is unknown.

Study observations and caveats: In terms of immune exposure information, only CMV serostatus was available. In a later analysis, around 18,000 TCR beta sequences were associated with HLA alleles at 0.05 false discovery rate. Across donors, sequencing depth was assumed by presence/absence analyses to be roughly uniform.

The sequence came from a middle-aged woman in good health and CMV-seropositive. Sequencing was carried out using PBMCs. The rearrangement links TRBV7-2 to TRBJ1-4; a possible D gene is TRBD1 (5 bases). In DNA form, the CDR3 reads TGTGCCAGCAGCTTGGGGGGTTCTAATGAAAAACTGTTTTTT. Translation gives CASSLGGSNEKLFF.